This TCR beta chain emerged from a study of early T cells in non-severe SARS-CoV-2 infection. This clonotype was seen a handful of times. With V trimmed by 5 bases and J by 0 bases, 3 bases remained unmatched. The CDR3 consists of 15 residues. The V gene's germline CDR1 is MNHEY and CDR2 SVGEGT. TCRdb recomputed calls from the 5' RACE reads with MiXCR, one row per CDR3 protein. The sample gives fewer than 50,000 distinct CDR3 sequences, about 6% of which show up once; around 2.8% is in the top ten. This TCR was recovered from an adult who was a healthcare worker with PCR-confirmed SARS-CoV-2 infection or an uninfected control (not recorded which). The starting material was whole blood, obtained at baseline. This chain links TRBV6-2 or TRBV6-3 with TRBJ2-2; the match to TRBD1 covers 7 bases. As DNA, the CDR3 is TGTGCCAGCAGTCGACAGGGTACGAACACCGGGGAGCTGTTTTTT. As protein: CASSRQGTNTGELFF.